The 24 T cell receptor beta chains given below trace back to one sample, sequenced in a study of OX40 agonist ivuxolimab in advanced cancers. Library preparation used the immunoSEQ multiplex PCR assay. The immuneACCESS repertoire file appears here via TCRdb, limited to in-frame rearrangements. These files lack a portion of the clones; in checked studies, under half of the deficit traces to unresolved V genes, and the cause of the others is not known. The sample table lists 50,000 or so clones, roughly 87% of them with a count of one. The top ten hold 5% to 7% of the sample. This specimen was CD4+ or CD8+ T cells sorted from blood, taken in a trial of the OX40 agonist ivuxolimab. The source is an adult with an advanced solid tumor such as melanoma, head and neck, liver or kidney cancer.

The chain recombines TRBV13 with TRBJ2-1, with TRBD2 matching over 15 bases. This CDR3 is built from 16 residues. The germline V gene has CDR1 PRHDT and CDR2 FYEKMQ (reference sequence). The ends lost 5 bases at V and 5 bases at J; junction bases unmatched: 4. CDR3 in DNA: TGTGCCAGCAGCGAAGGGACTAGCGGGAGGAACAATGAGCAGTTCTTC. This sequence encodes CASSEGTSGRNNEQFF. The full variable domain, rest sourced from reference TRBV13 and TRBJ2-1, is AAGVIQSPRHLIKEKRETATLKCYPIPRHDTVYWYQQGPGQDPQFLISFYEKMQSDKGSIPDRFSAQQFSDYHSELNMSSLELGDSALYFCASSEGTSGRNNEQFFGPGTRLTVL.

The gene calls are TRBV28 and TRBJ2-5, with D perhaps matching TRBD2 (6 bases). Germline V gene sequence: CDR1 MDHEN, CDR2 SYDVKM. This CDR3 is 15 amino acids long. V was pared by 3 bases and J by 5 bases, with 16 bases between. CDR3 nucleotide sequence: TGTGCCAGCAGTTTTCTAGCGAAGGGATCGGAGACCCAGTACTTC. Its protein is CASSFLAKGSETQYF.

The chain recombines TRBV6-6 with TRBJ1-5; no clear D gene. CDR3 length: 15 residues. Trimming shortened V by 4 bases and J by 0 bases, and 10 bases separated the two germline ends. Germline loops: CDR1 MNHNY, CDR2 SVGAGI (reference sequence). DNA of the CDR3: TGTGCCAGCAGTTCCAACTGGCTTAGCAATCAGCCCCAGCATTTT. Translating it yields CASSSNWLSNQPQHF.

The rearrangement links TRBV6-5 to TRBJ2-1; D call uncertain. V was pared by 4 bases and J by 2 bases, with 6 bases between. The CDR3 loop spans 13 amino acids. Germline V gene lookup returns CDR1 MNHEY and CDR2 SVGAGI. CDR3 sequence (DNA): TGTGCCAGCAGTTCCGGACCCTACAATGAGCAGTTCTTC. This codes for CASSSGPYNEQFF.

V usage is TRBV28 and J usage is TRBJ2-1; D is unclear. Trimming left V 7 bases short and J 10 bases short, with 20 bases between. The CDR3 runs to 14 residues. Germline V gives CDR1 MDHEN, CDR2 SYDVKM. CDR3 loop: CASNPLSDPVEQFF. The DNA for the CDR3 is TGTGCCAGCAACCCATTGAGCGACCCAGTGGAGCAGTTCTTC.

The rearrangement uses TRBV9 and TRBJ2-2, with 7 bases identical to TRBD1. The length of the CDR3 is 16 residues. Losses at the gene ends were 0 bases for V and 7 bases for J; bases not matched to a gene: 9. Germline V gene sequence: CDR1 SGDLS, CDR2 YYNGEE. The CDR3 reads CASSVEESGGFGELFF. Here the CDR3 DNA reads TGTGCCAGCAGCGTAGAAGAGTCAGGGGGTTTCGGGGAGCTGTTTTTT.

The chain has TRBV7-9 and TRBJ2-7, with 7 bases identical to TRBD1. This CDR3 comprises 16 residues. Per the germline V gene, CDR1 is SEHNR and CDR2 is FQNEAQ (reference sequence). With 6 bases clipped from V and 3 bases from J, the junction kept 14 bases outside the gene matches. The CDR3, as DNA: TGTGCCAGCAGTTGGGAAAAGCCGGGACAGCACTACGAGCAGTACTTC. This encodes CASSWEKPGQHYEQYF.

CDR3 loop: CASSPGTNSYEQYF. CDR3 nucleotide sequence: TGTGCCAGCAGTCCTGGGACAAACTCCTACGAGCAGTACTTC. The chain is built from TRBV27 and TRBJ2-7; TRBD1 might be the D (6 bases). Between the trimmed V and J ends, which lost 5 bases and 0 bases, there was a span of 11 bases. The CDR3 is 14 residues long. In germline, CDR1 is MNHEY, CDR2 SMNVEV (reference sequence).

The gene calls are TRBV7-8 and TRBJ2-4, with D unresolved. CDR3 size: 16 residues. Germline lookup yields CDR1 SGHVS and CDR2 FQNEAQ. Trimming removed 6 bases from V and 2 bases from J, with 17 bases in between. CDR3: CASSMGESGSKNIQYF. For the CDR3, the DNA is TGTGCCAGCAGTATGGGCGAGTCCGGCTCCAAAAACATTCAGTACTTC.

The V and J genes are TRBV5-1 and TRBJ1-1; perhaps TRBD1 as D (5 bases). V was clipped by 0 bases and J by 1 base, with 7 bases between them. The CDR3 is made up of 14 amino acids. In germline, CDR1 is SGHRS, CDR2 YFSETQ. The CDR3 DNA is TGCGCCAGCAGCTTGGCCGGACAGAACACTGAAGCTTTCTTT. Amino acids: CASSLAGQNTEAFF.

The chain carries TRBV29-1 and TRBJ2-5; tentative D call: TRBD2 (7 bases). Germline V gene data show CDR1 as SQVTM and CDR2 as ANQGSEA. The V and J ends lost 8 bases and 2 bases respectively, with 15 bases between them. This CDR3 is 13 amino acids long. As DNA, the CDR3 is TGCAGCACGGAGGGGGGGAGACAAGAGACCCAGTACTTC. Translated, it gives CSTEGGRQETQYF. Filled out from reference TRBV29-1 and TRBJ2-5, the complete variable domain reads SAVISQKPSRDICQRGTSLTIQCQVDSQVTMMFWYRQQPGQSLTLIATANQGSEATYESGFVIDKFPISRPNLTFSTLTVSNMSPEDSSIYLCSTEGGRQETQYFGPGTRLLVL.

This chain connects TRBV29-1 to TRBJ1-1; possible D gene TRBD1, 5 bases. Germline lookup yields CDR1 SQVTM and CDR2 ANQGSEA. The CDR3 loop spans 13 amino acids. V lost 7 bases, J lost 8 bases, and 20 bases lay in between. CDR3 sequence (DNA): TGCAGCGCGCACCCAAGGGGTTCCCGGGAAGCTTTCTTT. It is translated as CSAHPRGSREAFF.

As concerns this clone: Additional DNA sequences in this sample encode the identical CDR3. The chain has TRBV5-8 and TRBJ1-2; TRBD1 is a possible D gene (5 bases). Germline CDR1 is SGHTS and CDR2 is YDEGEE. Trimming shortened V by 2 bases and J by 5 bases, and 10 bases separated the two germline ends. This CDR3 has 13 amino acids. The CDR3 protein is CASSFRDHYGYTF. The CDR3 DNA is TGTGCCAGCAGCTTCCGGGACCATTATGGCTACACCTTC.

The chain combines TRBV11-2 with TRBJ2-5; D is perhaps TRBD1 or TRBD2 (5 bases each). Trimming left V 4 bases short and J 3 bases short, with 12 bases between. The germline V gene has CDR1 SGHAT and CDR2 FQNNGV. The CDR3 runs 14 residues. CDR3 residues: CASSWVRGEETQYF. CDR3 nucleotide sequence: TGTGCCAGCAGCTGGGTTCGAGGGGAAGAGACCCAGTACTTC. Full variable domain (missing parts from reference TRBV11-2 and TRBJ2-5): EAGVAQSPRYKIIEKRQSVAFWCNPISGHATLYWYQQILGQGPKLLIQFQNNGVVDDSQLPKDRFSAERLKGVDSTLKIQPAKLEDSAVYLCASSWVRGEETQYFGPGTRLLVL.

The rearrangement joins TRBV5-5 to TRBJ2-7; D gene unclear. There are 12 residues in the CDR3. CDR1 and CDR2 from the germline V gene are SGHKS and YYEKEE (reference sequence). Between the trimmed V and J ends, which lost 4 bases and 2 bases, there was a span of 7 bases. This chain's CDR3 is CASSQNAYEQYF. As DNA, the CDR3 is TGTGCCAGCAGCCAAAACGCCTACGAGCAGTACTTC.

This chain links TRBV30 with TRBJ2-1; D is perhaps TRBD2 (5 bases). Trimming removed 3 bases at V and 10 bases at J, with 10 bases between. The CDR3 contains 11 residues. Germline V CDR1 and CDR2: GTSNPN, SVGIG (reference sequence). The DNA for the CDR3 is TGTGCCTGGAGCGAGGGTCCCGAGCAGTTCTTC. It is translated as CAWSEGPEQFF.

The chain links TRBV6-5 to TRBJ2-7; TRBD1 or TRBD2 may be the D gene (5 bases each). CDR1 and CDR2 from the germline V gene are MNHEY and SVGAGI. The CDR3 is 14 amino acids. V lost 2 bases and J lost 6, with 14 bases in between. CDR3 sequence (DNA): TGTGCCAGCAGTTACCGGGACGTACCCCCCGAGCAGTACTTC. Translation: CASSYRDVPPEQYF.

As for this clone: This clone may be a read error of a much larger clone one base away. Within the sample, other DNA sequences also encode this same CDR3. The CDR3 protein is CASRLGGFSGNTIYF. In DNA, the CDR3 is TGTGCCAGCAGGTTAGGTGGATTCTCTGGAAACACCATATATTTT. This chain joins TRBV28 and TRBJ1-3; D is uncertain. CDR3 length: 15 residues. With 6 bases removed from V and 0 bases from J, the gap between germline ends came to 12 bases. From germline, CDR1 is MDHEN and CDR2 SYDVKM.

The chain uses TRBV9 and TRBJ2-1; 11 bases are a match to TRBD2. Losses at the gene ends were 4 bases for V and 4 bases for J; bases not matched to a gene: 4. The germline CDR1 and CDR2 sequences are SGDLS and YYNGEE. The length of the CDR3 is 15 residues. CDR3: CASSTSGREYNEQFF. CDR3 in DNA: TGTGCCAGCAGCACTAGCGGGAGAGAGTACAATGAGCAGTTCTTC.

J is TRBJ1-1 and V is TRBV5-8; D possibly corresponds to TRBD1 (5 bases). The CDR3 has 13 amino acids. The V gene's germline CDR1 is SGHTS and CDR2 YDEGEE. V was shortened by 0 bases and J by 4 bases, with 7 bases between the two germline ends. The CDR3 nucleotides are TGTGCCAGCAGCTTGGGGGGGAGCACTGAAGCTTTCTTT. This sequence encodes CASSLGGSTEAFF. The full variable domain, rest sourced from reference TRBV5-8 and TRBJ1-1, is EAGVTQSPTHLIKTRGQQATLRCSPISGHTSVYWYQQALGLGLQFLLWYDEGEERNRGNFPPRFSGRQFPNYSSELNVNALELEDSALYLCASSLGGSTEAFFGQGTRLTVV.

The chain employs TRBV15 and TRBJ2-1; weak D call: TRBD2 (6 bases). CDR1 and CDR2 from the germline V gene are LNHNV and YYDKDF (reference sequence). This CDR3 has 14 residues. Trimming removed 8 bases at V and 6 bases at J, with 17 bases between. The CDR3 DNA follows: TGTGCCACCCCACAGGCGGGACTTCGCAATGAGCAGTTCTTC. This sequence encodes CATPQAGLRNEQFF. The complete variable domain, with remaining parts taken from reference TRBV15 and TRBJ2-1, reads DAMVIQNPRYQVTQFGKPVTLSCSQTLNHNVMYWYQQKSSQAPKLLFHYYDKDFNNEADTPDNFQSRRPNTSFCFLDIRSPGLGDTAMYLCATPQAGLRNEQFFGPGTRLTVL.

The chain uses TRBV5-1 and TRBJ2-5; a possible D gene is TRBD1 (5 bases). V was pared by 1 base and J by 5 bases, with 15 bases between. There are 15 residues in the CDR3. The germline gives CDR1 SGHRS, CDR2 YFSETQ. CDR3 amino acids: CASSLRSGIQETQYF. The CDR3 DNA sequence: TGCGCCAGCAGCTTGCGGTCAGGGATTCAGGAGACCCAGTACTTC.

This sequence joins TRBV7-9 and TRBJ2-7, with D possibly TRBD1 on 6 matching bases. Between the trimmed V and J ends, which lost 6 bases and 7 bases, there was a span of 13 bases. Germline CDR1 and CDR2: SEHNR and FQNEAQ (reference sequence). The CDR3 has 12 amino acids. The CDR3: CASSGGPGEQYF. The CDR3 nucleotides read TGTGCCAGCAGTGGGGGCCCCGGGGAGCAGTACTTC.

V gene TRBV30 combines with J gene TRBJ2-1, with 12 bases aligning to TRBD2. Per the germline V gene, CDR1 is GTSNPN and CDR2 is SVGIG (reference sequence). V lost 0 bases, J lost 4 bases, and 16 bases stayed unmatched. The length of the CDR3 is 20 residues. CDR3 in amino acids: CAWSVQVLAGGNRGYNEQFF. The CDR3 DNA reads as TGTGCCTGGAGTGTACAGGTACTAGCGGGAGGTAACCGAGGATACAATGAGCAGTTCTTC.